This T cell receptor beta chain was recorded in a study of T cells in Graves' hyperthyroidism and ophthalmopathy. The CDR3 is 13 amino acids. Between the trimmed V and J ends, which lost 5 bases and 5 bases, there was a span of 12 bases. The germline V gene has CDR1 SGHNT and CDR2 YENEEA. This clonotype turned up a few times. Amplification of TCR beta CDR3 regions used RNA as the template. When the TCR CDR3 underwent first-round RT-PCR, the HTBI primer set was used. MiXCR was run by TCRdb on the multiplex PCR reads, yielding one entry per CDR3 protein. The top ten hold approximately 7.2% of the sample, which has 650,000 to 800,000 distinct CDR3 sequences, less than 45% seen once.

This chain connects TRBV11-3 to TRBJ1-1; D is undetermined. What was sequenced was peripheral blood or thyroid tissue (not recorded which). The source is an adult man with Graves' disease, either hyperthyroidism or ophthalmopathy (not recorded which). The CDR3 sequence: CASSQDWATEAFF. The CDR3 DNA follows: TGTGCCAGCAGCCAGGACTGGGCAACTGAAGCTTTCTTT.